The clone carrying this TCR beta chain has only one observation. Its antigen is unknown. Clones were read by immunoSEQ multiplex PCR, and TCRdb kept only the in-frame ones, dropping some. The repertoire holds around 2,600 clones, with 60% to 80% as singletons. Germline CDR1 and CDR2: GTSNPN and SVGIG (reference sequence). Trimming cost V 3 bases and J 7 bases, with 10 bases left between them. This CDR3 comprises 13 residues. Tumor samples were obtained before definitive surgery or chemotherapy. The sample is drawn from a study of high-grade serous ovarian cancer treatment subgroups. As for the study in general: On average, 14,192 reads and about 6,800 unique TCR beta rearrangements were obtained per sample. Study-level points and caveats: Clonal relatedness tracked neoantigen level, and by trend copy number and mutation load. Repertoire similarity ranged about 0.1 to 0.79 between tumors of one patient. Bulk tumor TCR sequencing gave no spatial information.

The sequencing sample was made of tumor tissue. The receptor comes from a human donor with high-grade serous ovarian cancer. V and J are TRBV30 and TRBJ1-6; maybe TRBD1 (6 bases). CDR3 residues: CAWSRTENSPLHF. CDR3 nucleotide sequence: TGTGCCTGGAGCAGGACAGAGAATTCACCCCTCCACTTT.